The 11 T cell receptor beta chains below were found in one sample sequenced in a study of cytotoxic CD8 clonotypes in ibrutinib-treated CLL. Only in-frame clones appear in the TCRdb table, and some are missing; sequencing was by immunoSEQ multiplex PCR. Of more than 200,000 clones in the sample, over 65% were seen once. Specimen: PBMCs, collected after 12 months of ibrutinib treatment. These receptors came from a human donor with chronic lymphocytic leukemia.

This clone was seen repeatedly, ten times or more. V gene TRBV28 combines with J gene TRBJ1-5; D perhaps matches TRBD1 (6 bases). CDR3 length: 17 amino acids. With 2 bases removed from V and 6 bases from J, the gap between germline ends came to 20 bases. Germline assignment: CDR1 MDHEN and CDR2 SYDVKM. The CDR3 reads CASSLISSGEVSQPQHF. The CDR3 nucleotides are TGTGCCAGCAGTTTAATATCGTCAGGGGAGGTTAGTCAGCCCCAGCATTTT.

Only one count was recorded for this clone. V gene TRBV5-1 combines with J gene TRBJ1-2; 8 bases line up with TRBD1. Looked up from germline, CDR1 is SGHRS and CDR2 is YFSETQ. J lost 8 bases, V lost 4 bases, and 13 bases had no gene match. There are 15 residues in the CDR3. CDR3 region: CASSPTDREVGGYTF. The CDR3 bases are TGCGCCAGCAGCCCTACGGACAGGGAGGTTGGCGGCTACACCTTC.

The chain has TRBV7-8 and TRBJ1-5; D perhaps matches TRBD1 (5 bases). Germline CDR1 reads SGHVS; CDR2 reads FQNEAQ. V dropped 2 bases and J dropped 5 bases, with 19 bases sitting between them. The CDR3 has 17 amino acids. CDR3 in DNA: TGTGCCAGCAGCTTATTCCGGGACTCTAAACGGGATCAGCCCCAGCATTTT. Its translation is CASSLFRDSKRDQPQHF.

V gene TRBV27 combines with J gene TRBJ2-1; 7 bases agree with TRBD2. V trimming: 4 bases; J trimming: 0 bases; junction bases outside the gene matches: 12. The CDR3 has 18 amino acids. CDR1 is MNHEY and CDR2 is SMNVEV in the germline V gene (reference sequence). CDR3 protein: CASSSSRRAGASYNEQFF. CDR3 in DNA: TGTGCCAGCAGTTCCTCCCGGAGGGCGGGAGCCTCCTACAATGAGCAGTTCTTC.

This clone was observed a few times. The V and J genes are TRBV13 and TRBJ2-1; weak D call: TRBD1 (7 bases). Trimming took off 5 bases at V and 5 bases at J, with 10 bases between the two ends. This CDR3 is 13 amino acids long. Germline CDR1 reads PRHDT; CDR2 reads FYEKMQ (reference sequence). CDR3 sequence: CASSRGTDNEQFF. The CDR3 DNA sequence: TGTGCCAGCAGCCGCGGGACAGACAATGAGCAGTTCTTC.

This clone was counted once. V and J are TRBV2 and TRBJ2-7, with D tentatively TRBD1 (6 bases). Germline CDR1 and CDR2: SNHLY and FYNNEI. Trimming removed 5 bases from V and 8 bases from J, with 19 bases in between. The CDR3 runs 14 residues. CDR3 DNA sequence: TGTGCCAGCAGTCCCAATCCGGGGACACTAAAGCAGTACTTC. Its protein product is CASSPNPGTLKQYF.

The V gene is TRBV6-6, the J gene TRBJ2-1; TRBD2 aligns across 8 bases. This CDR3 has 15 amino acids. V was pared by 2 bases and J by 8 bases, with 8 bases of the junction left unmatched. CDR1 and CDR2 (germline): MNHNY, SVGAGI (reference sequence). CDR3 DNA: TGTGCCAGCAGTTACGGCGGGGGGCCGGGGGATGAGCAGTTCTTC. Translated: CASSYGGGPGDEQFF.

The V and J genes are TRBV27 and TRBJ2-1, with TRBD1 identical over 9 bases. The CDR3 sequence is 13 residues long. CDR1 and CDR2 from the germline V gene are MNHEY and SMNVEV (reference sequence). V lost 7 bases, J lost 6 bases, and 4 bases stayed unmatched. The CDR3 DNA follows: TGTGCCAGCACCGGGACAGGGACCAATGAGCAGTTCTTC. Amino acid sequence: CASTGTGTNEQFF.

V and J are TRBV6-5 and TRBJ1-1, with 8 bases lining up with TRBD1. V shed 6 bases, J shed 5 bases, and the junction held 8 bases outside the gene matches. The CDR3 has 14 residues. Germline V gene data show CDR1 as MNHEY and CDR2 as SVGAGI. CDR3 in amino acids: CASRLDRGETEAFF. The CDR3 DNA reads TGTGCCAGCAGACTAGACAGGGGTGAGACTGAAGCTTTCTTT.

The V gene is TRBV11-1, the J gene TRBJ1-1; the D gene is possibly TRBD1 (5 bases). V lost 5 bases to trimming and J lost 0 bases, with 16 bases between them. Per the germline V gene, CDR1 is SGHAT and CDR2 is FQDESV (reference sequence). The CDR3 extends over 16 amino acids. CDR3 sequence: CASSIRSGRVNTEAFF. In DNA, the CDR3 is TGTGCCAGCAGCATCAGGAGCGGCAGGGTGAACACTGAAGCTTTCTTT.

The rearrangement links TRBV6-1 to TRBJ1-1; 11 bases map to TRBD1. Looked up from germline, CDR1 is MNHNS and CDR2 is SASEGT. V lost 5 bases to trimming and J lost 4 bases; unmatched junction nucleotides: 6. There are 15 residues in the CDR3. CDR3 sequence: CASSTSGTGGTEAFF. CDR3 DNA sequence: TGTGCCAGCAGTACCTCCGGGACAGGGGGCACTGAAGCTTTCTTT.